Listed below are T cell receptor beta chains from one sample, sequenced in a study of blood T cell repertoires in COVID-19. The data were produced by immunoSEQ multiplex PCR, yet TCRdb's version contains in-frame clones alone and is incomplete. The sample lists about 90,000 clones; approximately 92% were seen once. The sequencing sample was made of peripheral blood. These receptors were obtained from a woman aged 55-75 years with active COVID-19. CDR3s include the opening cysteine and the closing phenylalanine or tryptophan. Each record gives: J gene, CDR3 length, D gene, V gene, clone size, CDR3 DNA, CDR3 protein. D genes are given only for firm matches. Size is omitted from some rows. Given values are once, few, many or a class for expanded clones.

j_gene: TRBJ1-1
len: 15
d_gene: TRBD1
v_gene: TRBV5-1
abundance: -
CDR3nt: TGCGCCAGCAGCCCCCAACAGGGGGTGAACACTGAAGCTTTCTTT
CDR3aa: CASSPQQGVNTEAFF

j_gene: TRBJ2-3
len: 14
d_gene: TRBD1
v_gene: TRBV5-6
abundance: -
CDR3nt: TGTGCCAGCAGCTGGGACAGAGCCACAGATACGCAGTATTTT
CDR3aa: CASSWDRATDTQYF

j_gene: TRBJ1-1
len: 14
d_gene: TRBD1
v_gene: TRBV10-3
abundance: -
CDR3nt: TGTGCATCCGGGACAGGGGCCTCGAACACTGAAGCTTTCTTT
CDR3aa: CASGTGASNTEAFF

j_gene: TRBJ1-4
len: 15
d_gene: TRBD1
v_gene: TRBV28
abundance: -
CDR3nt: TGTGCCAGCAGCTTCCCGACAGGGACTAATGAAAAACTGTTTTTT
CDR3aa: CASSFPTGTNEKLFF

j_gene: TRBJ2-5
len: 13
d_gene: -
v_gene: TRBV25-1
abundance: -
CDR3nt: TGTGCCAGCTCCCGGACTGTTCAAGAGACCCAGTACTTC
CDR3aa: CASSRTVQETQYF

j_gene: TRBJ2-3
len: 14
d_gene: TRBD1
v_gene: TRBV10-1
abundance: -
CDR3nt: TGCGCCAGCAGTGAAGGCCCGGGACAGAATACGCAGTATTTT
CDR3aa: CASSEGPGQNTQYF

j_gene: TRBJ2-3
len: 16
d_gene: TRBD2
v_gene: TRBV11-3
abundance: once
CDR3nt: TGTGCCAGCAGCTCAGGACTAGCAATCTTTCCGGATACGCAGTATTTT
CDR3aa: CASSSGLAIFPDTQYF

j_gene: TRBJ2-1
len: 16
d_gene: -
v_gene: TRBV5-1
abundance: -
CDR3nt: TGCGCCAGCAGCTTTTTGTGGCGGCCTCAAACCAATGAGCAGTTCTTC
CDR3aa: CASSFLWRPQTNEQFF

j_gene: TRBJ2-1
len: 11
d_gene: -
v_gene: TRBV5-1
abundance: -
CDR3nt: TGCGCCAGCAGCTGGGGCGATGAGCAGTTCTTC
CDR3aa: CASSWGDEQFF

j_gene: TRBJ1-4
len: 15
d_gene: TRBD1
v_gene: TRBV10-2
abundance: -
CDR3nt: TGCGCCAGCGGCCGGGACAGGGCCCCTAATGAAAAACTGTTTTTT
CDR3aa: CASGRDRAPNEKLFF

j_gene: TRBJ1-1
len: 13
d_gene: -
v_gene: TRBV2
abundance: once
CDR3nt: TGTGCCAGCAGTCTCCAGGGTACGACTGAAGCTTTCTTT
CDR3aa: CASSLQGTTEAFF

j_gene: TRBJ2-1
len: 15
d_gene: -
v_gene: TRBV28
abundance: -
CDR3nt: TGTGCCAGCAGTTTCGGGTCAGGGGGGTACAATGAGCAGTTCTTC
CDR3aa: CASSFGSGGYNEQFF

j_gene: TRBJ1-1
len: 16
d_gene: TRBD1
v_gene: TRBV10-3
abundance: -
CDR3nt: TGTGCCATCAGTGAGTCGGTTACAGGGGTGAGGACTGAAGCTTTCTTT
CDR3aa: CAISESVTGVRTEAFF

j_gene: TRBJ2-4
len: 16
d_gene: TRBD1
v_gene: TRBV5-1
abundance: -
CDR3nt: TGCGCCAGCAGCACAGGACAGGGGATAGCCAAAAACATTCAGTACTTC
CDR3aa: CASSTGQGIAKNIQYF

j_gene: TRBJ2-7
len: 11
d_gene: -
v_gene: TRBV20-1
abundance: -
CDR3nt: TGCAGCGCGGCCCGGGCCTACGAGCAGTACTTC
CDR3aa: CSAARAYEQYF

j_gene: TRBJ1-3
len: 15
d_gene: TRBD1
v_gene: TRBV9
abundance: -
CDR3nt: TGTGCCAGCAGCGCTGGGGACAGCTCTGGAAACACCATATATTTT
CDR3aa: CASSAGDSSGNTIYF

j_gene: TRBJ2-1
len: 14
d_gene: TRBD2
v_gene: TRBV6-5
abundance: -
CDR3nt: TGTGCCAGCAGCTTAGACGGACTAGGGGATGAGCAGTTCTTC
CDR3aa: CASSLDGLGDEQFF

j_gene: TRBJ2-5
len: 16
d_gene: TRBD2
v_gene: TRBV5-4
abundance: -
CDR3nt: TGTGCCAGCAGCTCGTCTTTCGTAGCGGGGATGGAGACCCAGTACTTC
CDR3aa: CASSSSFVAGMETQYF

j_gene: TRBJ1-1
len: 15
d_gene: -
v_gene: TRBV29-1
abundance: -
CDR3nt: TGCAGCGTTGAAGTCGGAGAGGGAGGTGTCACTGAAGCTTTCTTT
CDR3aa: CSVEVGEGGVTEAFF

j_gene: TRBJ2-7
len: 15
d_gene: -
v_gene: TRBV6-1
abundance: -
CDR3nt: TGTGCCAGCAGTGAAAGGAGCGTAAATTCCTACGAGCAGTACTTC
CDR3aa: CASSERSVNSYEQYF

j_gene: TRBJ1-4
len: 15
d_gene: -
v_gene: TRBV19
abundance: -
CDR3nt: TGTGCCAGTACCCCTCGTGCAGGCTTTAATGAAAAACTGTTTTTT
CDR3aa: CASTPRAGFNEKLFF

j_gene: TRBJ2-1
len: 16
d_gene: -
v_gene: TRBV5-4
abundance: -
CDR3nt: TGTGCCAGCAGCCCTGGACAGGGAGGGCTCTACAATGAGCAGTTCTTC
CDR3aa: CASSPGQGGLYNEQFF

j_gene: TRBJ1-5
len: 14
d_gene: -
v_gene: TRBV28
abundance: -
CDR3nt: TGTGCCAGCACCGCTACAGGGTGGGAGCAGCCCCAGCATTTT
CDR3aa: CASTATGWEQPQHF

j_gene: TRBJ1-2
len: 14
d_gene: -
v_gene: TRBV6-6
abundance: -
CDR3nt: TGTGCCAGCAGCCAAGGACAGTCAACATATGGCTACACCTTC
CDR3aa: CASSQGQSTYGYTF

j_gene: TRBJ2-7
len: 15
d_gene: TRBD2
v_gene: TRBV27
abundance: -
CDR3nt: TGTGCCAGCCGTGTTCGGAGCGGGAGATCTGCGGAGCAGTACTTC
CDR3aa: CASRVRSGRSAEQYF

j_gene: TRBJ2-3
len: 17
d_gene: TRBD2
v_gene: TRBV25-1
abundance: -
CDR3nt: TGTGCCAGCAGTGATCCGGGACTAGTAAGGTTAAAGGATACGCAGTATTTT
CDR3aa: CASSDPGLVRLKDTQYF

j_gene: TRBJ2-1
len: 15
d_gene: -
v_gene: TRBV7-3
abundance: -
CDR3nt: TGTGCCAGCAGCTTATCGGGGACAAATTACAATGAGCAGTTCTTC
CDR3aa: CASSLSGTNYNEQFF

j_gene: TRBJ2-1
len: 16
d_gene: -
v_gene: TRBV7-2
abundance: -
CDR3nt: TGTGCCAGCAGCTTGAGTGGACATAGCTCCTACAATGAGCAGCTCTTC
CDR3aa: CASSLSGHSSYNEQLF

j_gene: TRBJ2-1
len: 13
d_gene: -
v_gene: TRBV10-3
abundance: -
CDR3nt: TGTGCCATCAGTGAGTCGCCCGGGGTCGAGCAGTTCTTC
CDR3aa: CAISESPGVEQFF

j_gene: TRBJ1-6
len: 15
d_gene: -
v_gene: TRBV5-6
abundance: -
CDR3nt: TGTGCCAGCGTACTCACCGGGGGGGCCCACTCACCCCTCCACTTT
CDR3aa: CASVLTGGAHSPLHF

j_gene: TRBJ1-5
len: 20
d_gene: TRBD1
v_gene: TRBV14
abundance: -
CDR3nt: TGTGCCAGCAGCCAAGATAGGAGGCGAGGACAGGGATCGGAGGATCAGCCCCAGCATTTT
CDR3aa: CASSQDRRRGQGSEDQPQHF

j_gene: TRBJ1-1
len: 15
d_gene: -
v_gene: TRBV9
abundance: -
CDR3nt: TGTGCCAGCAGCGTAGGGTGGAGGACGAACGCTGAAGCTTTCTTT
CDR3aa: CASSVGWRTNAEAFF

j_gene: TRBJ1-4
len: 15
d_gene: -
v_gene: TRBV12-5
abundance: -
CDR3nt: TGTGCTAGTGGTCTAGGGGCAGGTTTTAATGAAAAACTGTTTTTT
CDR3aa: CASGLGAGFNEKLFF

j_gene: TRBJ1-5
len: 15
d_gene: TRBD1
v_gene: TRBV6-5
abundance: -
CDR3nt: TGTGCCAGCAGTTATACAGGGGTGAGCAATCAGCCCCAGCATTTT
CDR3aa: CASSYTGVSNQPQHF

j_gene: TRBJ2-1
len: 15
d_gene: -
v_gene: TRBV14
abundance: once
CDR3nt: TGTGCCAGCAGCCGCGGAGCCATCATTACCGATGAGCAGTTCTTC
CDR3aa: CASSRGAIITDEQFF

j_gene: TRBJ2-5
len: 13
d_gene: -
v_gene: TRBV5-1
abundance: -
CDR3nt: TGCGCCAGCACACAGGGAGTTTGGGAGACCCAGTACTTC
CDR3aa: CASTQGVWETQYF

j_gene: TRBJ1-1
len: 14
d_gene: -
v_gene: TRBV27
abundance: -
CDR3nt: TGTGCCAGCAGTTTACTTGGCAGAATTACTGAAGCTTTCTTT
CDR3aa: CASSLLGRITEAFF

j_gene: TRBJ2-5
len: 16
d_gene: TRBD2
v_gene: TRBV9
abundance: -
CDR3nt: TGTGCCAGCAGCGTAGCTGGGGCGGGAGTACAAGAGACCCAGTACTTC
CDR3aa: CASSVAGAGVQETQYF

j_gene: TRBJ1-2
len: 12
d_gene: -
v_gene: TRBV12-3/TRBV12-4
abundance: -
CDR3nt: TGTGCCAGCAGCCAACAGGGTTATGGCTACACCTTC
CDR3aa: CASSQQGYGYTF

j_gene: TRBJ2-7
len: 12
d_gene: -
v_gene: TRBV6-6
abundance: -
CDR3nt: TGTGCCAGCAGTTATCAGTACACCGAGCAGTACTTC
CDR3aa: CASSYQYTEQYF

j_gene: TRBJ2-5
len: 16
d_gene: -
v_gene: TRBV4-2
abundance: once
CDR3nt: TGTGCCAGCAGCCAAGACGGGGCTAGCGCCCAAGAGACCCAGTACTTC
CDR3aa: CASSQDGASAQETQYF

j_gene: TRBJ2-7
len: 19
d_gene: TRBD1
v_gene: TRBV15
abundance: -
CDR3nt: TGTGCCACCAGCACCAATTTCGGAGGGACAGGGGAGGCTTCCTACGAGCAGTACTTC
CDR3aa: CATSTNFGGTGEASYEQYF

j_gene: TRBJ1-1
len: 17
d_gene: TRBD1
v_gene: TRBV7-9
abundance: -
CDR3nt: TGTGCCAGCAGCCCATTGGGACAGGGTTATCCGAACACTGAAGCTTTCTTT
CDR3aa: CASSPLGQGYPNTEAFF

j_gene: TRBJ2-7
len: 14
d_gene: -
v_gene: TRBV7-2
abundance: -
CDR3nt: TGTGCCAGCAGCCGGGACTTACATTCCTACGAGCAGTACTTC
CDR3aa: CASSRDLHSYEQYF

j_gene: TRBJ2-3
len: 16
d_gene: -
v_gene: TRBV27
abundance: -
CDR3nt: TGTGCCAGCAGTTCCCTCCTTGAGGGGGGGACAGATACGCAGTATTTT
CDR3aa: CASSSLLEGGTDTQYF

j_gene: TRBJ1-2
len: 16
d_gene: TRBD1
v_gene: TRBV6-6
abundance: once
CDR3nt: TGTGCCAGCAGTTCTGGACAGGGGCGGATGAACTATGGCTACACCTTC
CDR3aa: CASSSGQGRMNYGYTF